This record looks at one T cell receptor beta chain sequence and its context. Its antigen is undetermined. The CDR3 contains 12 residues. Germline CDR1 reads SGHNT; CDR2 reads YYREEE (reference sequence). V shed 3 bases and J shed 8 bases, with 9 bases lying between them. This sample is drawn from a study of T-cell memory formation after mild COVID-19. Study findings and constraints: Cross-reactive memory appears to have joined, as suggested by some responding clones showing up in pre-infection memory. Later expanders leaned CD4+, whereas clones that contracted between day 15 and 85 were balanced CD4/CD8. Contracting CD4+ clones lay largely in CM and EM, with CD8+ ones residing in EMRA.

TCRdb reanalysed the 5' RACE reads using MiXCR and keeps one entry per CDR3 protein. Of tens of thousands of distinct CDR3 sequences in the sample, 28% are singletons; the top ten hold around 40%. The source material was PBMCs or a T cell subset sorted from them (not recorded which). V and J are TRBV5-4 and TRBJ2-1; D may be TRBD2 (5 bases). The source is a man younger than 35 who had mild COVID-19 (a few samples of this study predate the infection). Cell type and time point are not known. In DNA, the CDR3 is TGTGCCAGCAGCTCCGAGGGTGATGAGCAGTTCTTC. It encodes CASSSEGDEQFF.